This T cell receptor beta chain was identified in a study of T cells in Graves' hyperthyroidism and ophthalmopathy. It was RNA transcripts that yielded the amplified TCR beta CDR3 regions. The study used the HTBI primer set for a first-round RT-PCR of the TCR CDR3. TCRdb analysed the multiplex PCR reads with MiXCR anew, one entry per CDR3 protein. The sample shows 550,000 to 600,000 distinct CDR3 sequences, over 15% of them seen only once. V shed 9 bases, J shed 0 bases, and the junction held 8 bases outside the gene matches. The germline CDR1 and CDR2 sequences are LNHDA and SQIVND (reference sequence). The CDR3 has 15 amino acids.

The chain carries TRBV19 and TRBJ2-1; TRBD2 matches at 7 bases. Sequencing was performed on blood. This TCR derives from a young woman with Graves' hyperthyroidism. CDR3 sequence reads: CASQRGRNSYNEQFF. The DNA for the CDR3 is TGTGCCAGCCAGCGGGGACGCAACTCCTACAATGAGCAGTTCTTC. Full variable domain (outside the CDR3, taken from reference TRBV19 and TRBJ2-1): DGGITQSPKYLFRKEGQNVTLSCEQNLNHDAMYWYRQDPGQGLRLIYYSQIVNDFQKGDIAEGYSVSREKKESFPLTVTSAQKNPTAFYLCASQRGRNSYNEQFFGPGTRLTVL.